The T cell receptor (beta chain) described here comes from a study of OX40 agonist ivuxolimab in advanced cancers. Study details: Melanoma, hepatocellular carcinoma, head and neck or renal cell cancer occurred in dose-escalation patients. Study-wide results and limits: On average, CD8+ T cells showed a greater number of expanded clones than CD4+. Certain nonresponders likewise exhibited a low normalized T-cell clonal expansion.

The method was immunoSEQ multiplex PCR; TCRdb's version includes in-frame clones alone and lacks a portion of them. The table has around 66,000 clones, around 81% seen once. About this clone: Its specificity is unknown.

CDR3 length: 16 amino acids. Germline V gives CDR1 SGHNT, CDR2 YYREEE (reference sequence). Trimming took 4 bases from V and 10 from J; bases not matched to a gene: 8. This TCR was recovered from an adult with an advanced solid tumor such as melanoma, head and neck, liver or kidney cancer. The specimen comprised CD4+ or CD8+ T cells sorted from blood, sampled in a trial of the OX40 agonist ivuxolimab. The V call is TRBV5-4, the J call TRBJ2-1, with 16 bases identical to TRBD2. The CDR3 DNA reads as TGTGCCAGCAGCCCCGGGACTAGCGGGGGGGCTGTAGAGCAGTTCTTC. It yields the protein CASSPGTSGGAVEQFF.